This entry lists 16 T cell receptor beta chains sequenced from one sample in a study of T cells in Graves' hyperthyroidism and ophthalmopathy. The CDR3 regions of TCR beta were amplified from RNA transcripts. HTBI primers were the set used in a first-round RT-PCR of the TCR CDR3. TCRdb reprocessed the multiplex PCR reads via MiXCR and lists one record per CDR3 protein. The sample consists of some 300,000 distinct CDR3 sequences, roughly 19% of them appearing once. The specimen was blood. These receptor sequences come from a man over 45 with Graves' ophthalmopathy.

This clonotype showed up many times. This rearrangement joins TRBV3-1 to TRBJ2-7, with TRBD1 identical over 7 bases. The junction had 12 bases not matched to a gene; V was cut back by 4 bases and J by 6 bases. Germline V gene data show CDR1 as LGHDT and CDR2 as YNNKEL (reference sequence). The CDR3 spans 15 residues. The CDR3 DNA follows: TGTGCCAGCAGCCTGGGGACAGTGAGAACGAGCGAGCAGTACTTC. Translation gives CASSLGTVRTSEQYF.

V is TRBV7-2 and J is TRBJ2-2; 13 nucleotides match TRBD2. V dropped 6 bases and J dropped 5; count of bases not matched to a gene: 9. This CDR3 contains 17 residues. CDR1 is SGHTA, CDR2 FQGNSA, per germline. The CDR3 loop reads CASRLGLAGLGTGELFF. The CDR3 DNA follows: TGTGCCAGCAGGCTGGGACTAGCGGGATTGGGGACCGGGGAGCTGTTTTTT.

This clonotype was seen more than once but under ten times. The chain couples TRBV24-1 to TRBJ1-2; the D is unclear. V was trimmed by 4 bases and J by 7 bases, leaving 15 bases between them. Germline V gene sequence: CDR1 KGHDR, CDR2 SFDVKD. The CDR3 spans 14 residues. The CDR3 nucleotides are TGTGCCACCAGTGACCCAGGACGGACGGGTGGCTACACCTTC. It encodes CATSDPGRTGGYTF.

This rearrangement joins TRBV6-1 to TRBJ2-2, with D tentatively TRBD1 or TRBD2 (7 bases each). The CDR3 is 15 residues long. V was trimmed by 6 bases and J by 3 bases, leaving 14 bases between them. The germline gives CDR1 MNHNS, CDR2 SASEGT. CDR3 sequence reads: CASSPTGRDTGELFF. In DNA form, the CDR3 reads TGTGCCAGCAGCCCGACAGGGAGGGACACCGGGGAGCTGTTTTTT.

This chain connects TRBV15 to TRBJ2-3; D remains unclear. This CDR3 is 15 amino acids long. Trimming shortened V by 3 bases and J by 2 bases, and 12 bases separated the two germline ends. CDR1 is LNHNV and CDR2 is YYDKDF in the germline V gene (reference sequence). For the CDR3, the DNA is TGTGCCACCAGCAGGGAATTTCTAGACACAGATACGCAGTATTTT. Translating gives CATSREFLDTDTQYF.

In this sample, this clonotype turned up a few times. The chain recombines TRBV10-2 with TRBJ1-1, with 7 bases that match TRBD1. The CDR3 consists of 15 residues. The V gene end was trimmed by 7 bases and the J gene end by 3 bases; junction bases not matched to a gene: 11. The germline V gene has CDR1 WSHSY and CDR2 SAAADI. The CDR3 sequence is CASTGADRWDTEAFF. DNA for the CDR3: TGCGCCAGCACCGGAGCGGACAGGTGGGACACTGAAGCTTTCTTT.

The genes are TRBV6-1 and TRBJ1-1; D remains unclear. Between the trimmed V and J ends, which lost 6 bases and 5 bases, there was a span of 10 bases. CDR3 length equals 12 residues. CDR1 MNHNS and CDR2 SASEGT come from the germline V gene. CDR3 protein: CASRTRATEAFF. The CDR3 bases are TGTGCCAGCAGAACTCGGGCGACTGAAGCTTTCTTT.

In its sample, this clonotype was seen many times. The CDR3 DNA is TGTGCCTGGAGTGTACGTGTCGGGACAGGTCTATCCTACGAGCAGTACTTC. Encoded protein: CAWSVRVGTGLSYEQYF. The chain links TRBV30 to TRBJ2-7; TRBD1 matches 8 bases. Germline CDR1 and CDR2: GTSNPN and SVGIG (reference sequence). The CDR3 is 17 amino acids. With V trimmed by 0 bases and J by 1 base, 11 bases remained unmatched.

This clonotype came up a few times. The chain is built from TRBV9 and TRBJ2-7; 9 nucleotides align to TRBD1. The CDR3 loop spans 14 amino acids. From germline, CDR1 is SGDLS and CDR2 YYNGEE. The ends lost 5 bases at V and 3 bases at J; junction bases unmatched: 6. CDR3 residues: CASSTGQGFYEQYF. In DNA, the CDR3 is TGTGCCAGCAGTACGGGACAGGGTTTCTACGAGCAGTACTTC.

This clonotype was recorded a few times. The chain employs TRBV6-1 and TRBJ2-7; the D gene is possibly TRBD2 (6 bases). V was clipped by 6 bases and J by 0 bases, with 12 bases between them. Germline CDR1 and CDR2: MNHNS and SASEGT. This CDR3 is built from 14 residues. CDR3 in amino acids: CASRHVGSSYEQYF. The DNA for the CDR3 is TGTGCCAGCAGGCACGTCGGGAGCTCCTACGAGCAGTACTTC.

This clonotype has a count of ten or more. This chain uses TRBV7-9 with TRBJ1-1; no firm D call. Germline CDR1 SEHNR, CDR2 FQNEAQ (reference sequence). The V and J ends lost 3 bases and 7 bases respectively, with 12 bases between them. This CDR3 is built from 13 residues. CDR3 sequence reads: CASSFPLLSEAFF. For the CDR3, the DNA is TGTGCCAGCAGCTTTCCCTTACTCAGTGAAGCTTTCTTT.

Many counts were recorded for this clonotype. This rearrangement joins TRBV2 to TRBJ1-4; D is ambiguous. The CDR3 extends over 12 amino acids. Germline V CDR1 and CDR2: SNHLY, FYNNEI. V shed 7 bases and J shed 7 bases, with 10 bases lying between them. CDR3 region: CASTVEFEKLFF. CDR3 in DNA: TGTGCCAGCACGGTCGAGTTTGAAAAACTGTTTTTT.

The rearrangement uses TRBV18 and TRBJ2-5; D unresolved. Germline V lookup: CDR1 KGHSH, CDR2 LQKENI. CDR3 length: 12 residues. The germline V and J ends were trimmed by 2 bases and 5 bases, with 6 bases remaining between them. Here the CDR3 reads CASSPVTETQYF. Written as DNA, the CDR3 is TGTGCCAGCTCACCAGTAACGGAGACCCAGTACTTC.

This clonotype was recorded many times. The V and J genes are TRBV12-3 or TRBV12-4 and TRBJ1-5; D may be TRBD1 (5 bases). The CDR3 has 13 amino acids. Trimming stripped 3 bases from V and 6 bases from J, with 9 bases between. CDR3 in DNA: TGTGCCAGCAGTTTTAGGCAGGGTCAGCCCCAGCATTTT. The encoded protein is CASSFRQGQPQHF.

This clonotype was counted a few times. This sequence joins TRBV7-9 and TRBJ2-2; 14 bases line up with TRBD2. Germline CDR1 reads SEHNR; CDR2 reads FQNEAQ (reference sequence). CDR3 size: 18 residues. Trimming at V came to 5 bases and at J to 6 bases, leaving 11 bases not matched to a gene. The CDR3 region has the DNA TGTGCCAGCAGCCCTCCGGGACTAGCGGGAGAGGGAGCCGGGGAGCTGTTTTTT. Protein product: CASSPPGLAGEGAGELFF.

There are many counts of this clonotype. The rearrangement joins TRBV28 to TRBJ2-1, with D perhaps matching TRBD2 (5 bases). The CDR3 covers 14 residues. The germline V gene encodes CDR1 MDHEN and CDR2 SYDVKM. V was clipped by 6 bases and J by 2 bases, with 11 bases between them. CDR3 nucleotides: TGTGCCAGCAGCTTAGTCGGGGCCTACAATGAGCAGTTCTTC. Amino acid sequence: CASSLVGAYNEQFF.